Listed below are T cell receptor beta chains from one sample, sequenced in a study of blood T cells in healthy people across ages. TCRdb called the 5' RACE reads again in MiXCR, with one record for every CDR3 protein. The sample comprises hundreds of thousands of distinct CDR3 sequences, roughly 45% of which are singletons, and 20% to 25% rests with the top ten. What was sequenced was blood. The receptors come from a woman aged 55-70 years in good health. Each CDR3 is given with its conserved first and last residue. The D gene is left open where the match is weak. Some rows have no size entry. The others give once, few or many, or a class for an expanded clone.

clone_size j_call d_call v_call cdr3_aa cdr3_nt
- TRBJ2-1 - TRBV6-5 CASRTSLYNEQFF TGTGCCAGCAGGACTAGTTTATATAATGAGCAGTTCTTC
- TRBJ2-7 TRBD2 TRBV20-1 CSARDPASGRNEQYF TGCAGTGCTAGAGATCCAGCTAGCGGGAGGAACGAGCAGTACTTC
- TRBJ1-2 TRBD1 TRBV20-1 CSARTTQGDYYGYTF TGCAGTGCTAGGACCACGCAGGGGGATTACTATGGCTACACCTTC
- TRBJ2-4 - TRBV28 CASSLFQGRALAKNIQYF TGTGCCAGCAGTTTATTCCAGGGAAGGGCCCTCGCCAAAAACATTCAGTACTTC
- TRBJ2-4 - TRBV20-1 CSAASRGLAKNIQYF TGCAGTGCCGCTTCCAGGGGTCTAGCCAAAAACATTCAGTACTTC
few TRBJ1-2 TRBD1 TRBV20-1 CSASGTGEIVTHGYTF TGCAGTGCTAGCGGGACAGGGGAAATCGTGACGCACGGCTACACCTTC
- TRBJ1-2 - TRBV2 CASSPLNGYTF TGTGCCAGTTCCCCCCTCAATGGCTACACCTTC
- TRBJ1-1 - TRBV7-3 CASSLNHGGYTEAFF TGTGCCAGCAGCTTAAATCATGGCGGGTACACTGAAGCTTTCTTT
few TRBJ1-1 - TRBV5-1 CASSFKPANTEAFF TGCGCCAGCAGCTTTAAGCCAGCGAACACTGAAGCTTTCTTT
- TRBJ1-2 TRBD1 TRBV10-3 CAIREGTRGYGYTF TGTGCCATCAGGGAGGGAACCAGGGGGTATGGCTACACCTTC
once TRBJ2-1 - TRBV6-2/TRBV6-3 CASSYDLSYNEQFF TGTGCCAGCAGTTACGACCTCTCCTACAATGAGCAGTTCTTC
- TRBJ1-6 - TRBV7-9 CASSPLGRNSPLHF TGTGCCAGCAGCCCGCTAGGAAGAAATTCACCCCTCCACTTT
once TRBJ1-6 TRBD1 TRBV20-1 CSARLGQNNSPLHF TGCAGTGCTAGATTGGGACAGAATAATTCACCCCTCCACTTT
many TRBJ1-2 - TRBV20-1 CSARDLDGYTF TGCAGTGCTAGAGATCTCGATGGCTACACCTTC
- TRBJ1-1 - TRBV30 CAWSATGNTEAFF TGTGCCTGGAGTGCGACAGGGAACACTGAAGCTTTCTTT
few TRBJ2-7 TRBD2 TRBV6-5 CASSYFGTSGEQYF TGTGCCAGCAGTTACTTCGGGACTAGCGGCGAGCAGTACTTC
- TRBJ2-3 TRBD1 TRBV24-1 CATSDSDRVGTDTQYF TGTGCCACCAGTGACTCAGACAGGGTAGGGACAGATACGCAGTATTTT
- TRBJ2-7 TRBD1 TRBV27 CASTWQGVCLYEQYF TGTGCCAGCACCTGGCAGGGGGTTTGCCTTTACGAGCAGTACTTC